The clone carrying this T cell receptor beta chain occurred many times. Antigen unknown. These data originate in a study of CD8+CD57+ T cells in acquired aplastic anemia. Across the study: The average for DNA from sorted CD4+ and CD8+ cells was 2.5 to 4 ug.

Notes on the study in general: A set of approximately 29 CD8+ CDR3 sequences was shared between patients and controls, and these sequences appeared highly expressed in patients. CD8+ Simpson's diversity in patients was not significantly different from that in controls.

TCR beta VDJ combinations and CDR3 sequences were profiled from genomic DNA. TCRdb fed the reads into MiXCR, producing one record per CDR3 protein. This table has roughly 180,000 distinct CDR3 sequences, 64% appearing once. The sequenced material came from sorted CD4+, CD8+, or CD8+CD57+ T cells (not recorded which) from PBMCs. The clonotype originates from a human donor with severe aplastic anemia or a healthy control (not recorded which).

DNA for the CDR3: TGTGCCAGTAGTACTTGGACTAGCGGGACGGATGAGCAGTTCTTC. Encoded protein: CASSTWTSGTDEQFF. The V call is TRBV19, the J call TRBJ2-1, with 12 bases that match TRBD2. Per the germline V gene, CDR1 is LNHDA and CDR2 is SQIVND (reference sequence). This CDR3 is 15 amino acids long. The V and J ends lost 4 bases and 8 bases, in that order; junction bases with no gene match: 6.